A single sample is the source of the 20 T cell receptor beta chains below, sequenced in a study of cytomegalovirus exposure and HLA in healthy donors. PCR primers comprised 60 Vbeta and 13 Jbeta primers. Libraries were prepared by immunoSEQ multiplex PCR; TCRdb keeps only in-frame clonotypes and omits some of them. The sample contains some 130,000 clones, roughly two thirds of which appear only once. The sample consisted of PBMCs. The receptors were gathered from a man aged 25-40 years in good health and CMV-seropositive.

In its sample, this clone was seen a few times. The chain combines TRBV28 with TRBJ2-5; D is perhaps TRBD2 (7 bases). Trimming pared 2 bases from V and 9 bases from J, leaving 13 bases between. The germline CDR1 and CDR2 sequences are MDHEN and SYDVKM. The CDR3 consists of 13 residues. The DNA for the CDR3 is TGTGCCAGCAGTTTAGGGGAGGGGGTGGCCCAGTACTTC. It encodes CASSLGEGVAQYF.

The chain recombines TRBV10-2 with TRBJ2-3, with 7 bases fitting TRBD1. The V and J ends lost 4 bases and 2 bases, in that order; junction bases with no gene match: 12. Germline values: CDR1 WSHSY, CDR2 SAAADI. The CDR3 spans 17 residues. CDR3 sequence: CASSVEQGRYHTDTQYF. The CDR3 DNA sequence: TGCGCCAGCAGTGTTGAACAGGGGCGATACCACACAGATACGCAGTATTTT.

Here the CDR3 reads CASSFGLAGANTGELFF. The DNA of the CDR3 is TGTGCCAGCAGCTTCGGACTAGCGGGAGCGAACACCGGGGAGCTGTTTTTT. The chain carries TRBV7-9 and TRBJ2-2, with 13 bases fitting TRBD2. The ends lost 3 bases at V and 0 bases at J; junction bases unmatched: 1. Germline CDR1 SEHNR, CDR2 FQNEAQ (reference sequence). CDR3 size: 17 residues.

This clone came up a few times. The CDR3 region is CASSPPRERTHEQYF. The CDR3 DNA reads TGTGCCAGCAGTCCACCCCGGGAGAGGACCCACGAGCAGTACTTC. The chain is built from TRBV2 and TRBJ2-7, with D possibly TRBD2 on 6 matching bases. CDR3 size: 15 residues. V was pared by 5 bases and J by 5 bases, with 19 bases between. Germline CDR1 SNHLY, CDR2 FYNNEI.

The V and J genes are TRBV27 and TRBJ1-2, with D perhaps matching TRBD1 (5 bases). The CDR3 consists of 15 residues. The V end was cut by 8 bases, the J end by 4 bases, with 20 bases between. CDR1 and CDR2 from the germline V gene are MNHEY and SMNVEV (reference sequence). The CDR3: CASSRYQGNLYGYTF. The CDR3 region has the DNA TGTGCCAGCTCTAGGTATCAGGGCAACCTCTATGGCTACACCTTC.

V usage is TRBV7-3 and J usage is TRBJ1-5; 8 nucleotides line up with TRBD1. Per the germline V gene, CDR1 is SGHTA and CDR2 is FQGTGA. With 0 bases clipped from V and 2 bases from J, the junction kept 0 bases outside the gene matches. The length of the CDR3 is 15 residues. The CDR3 loop reads CASSLTGQGNQPQHF. The CDR3 nucleotides are TGTGCCAGCAGCTTAACGGGACAGGGCAATCAGCCCCAGCATTTT.

The chain carries TRBV6-5 and TRBJ1-2; unclear D gene. Germline V gene sequence: CDR1 MNHEY, CDR2 SVGAGI. Trimming removed 2 bases at V and 1 base at J, with 11 bases between. The CDR3 loop spans 15 amino acids. The CDR3 reads CASSYIYGGNYGYTF. CDR3 DNA sequence: TGTGCCAGCAGTTACATTTACGGCGGTAACTATGGCTACACCTTC.

The chain employs TRBV15 and TRBJ2-3, with 7 bases identical to TRBD1. The trim removed 0 bases at V and 5 bases at J, leaving 5 bases unmatched. Germline CDR1 reads LNHNV; CDR2 reads YYDKDF (reference sequence). The CDR3 consists of 15 residues. The CDR3 sequence is CATSRETGTGDTQYF. In nucleotides, the CDR3 is TGTGCCACCAGCAGAGAGACAGGGACGGGAGATACGCAGTATTTT. Drawing the rest from reference TRBV15 and TRBJ2-3, the complete variable domain is DAMVIQNPRYQVTQFGKPVTLSCSQTLNHNVMYWYQQKSSQAPKLLFHYYDKDFNNEADTPDNFQSRRPNTSFCFLDIRSPGLGDTAMYLCATSRETGTGDTQYFGPGTRLTVL.

This clone appeared once. This rearrangement joins TRBV5-1 to TRBJ1-2; D is unresolved. The V gene's germline CDR1 is SGHRS and CDR2 YFSETQ. The CDR3 runs to 15 residues. The ends were cut back, 0 bases at V and 7 bases at J, with 16 bases in the middle. Written as DNA, the CDR3 is TGCGCCAGCAGCTTGGAGGGAGGTCTTGGTTCTGGCTACACCTTC. It translates to CASSLEGGLGSGYTF.

This clone was recorded only once. The chain is built from TRBV28 and TRBJ2-7; 10 bases are shared with TRBD1. Germline CDR1 MDHEN, CDR2 SYDVKM. V lost 5 bases, J lost 2 bases, and 6 bases stayed unmatched. The CDR3 contains 15 residues. In DNA, the CDR3 is TGTGCCAGCAGTCCGGGACAGGGGAGCCCCTACGAGCAGTACTTC. Translating gives CASSPGQGSPYEQYF.

This clone has just a few counts. This chain connects TRBV12-5 to TRBJ1-1; a possible D gene is TRBD1 (6 bases). Germline assignment: CDR1 LGHNT and CDR2 FRNRAP. The CDR3 is made up of 12 amino acids. The ends were cut back, 2 bases at V and 7 bases at J, with 8 bases in the middle. The chain's CDR3 is CASGLTGSEAFF. CDR3 DNA: TGTGCTAGTGGTTTGACAGGGAGTGAAGCTTTCTTT.

This clone came up a few times. This chain connects TRBV11-2 to TRBJ2-5; TRBD1 aligns across 7 bases. This CDR3 has 15 amino acids. V shed 2 bases and J 4 bases; nucleotides not matched to a gene: 7. Germline values: CDR1 SGHAT, CDR2 FQNNGV. CDR3 in amino acids: CASSLSLTGIETQYF. The CDR3 coding sequence is TGTGCCAGCAGCTTAAGTTTGACAGGGATAGAGACCCAGTACTTC.

The rearrangement joins TRBV5-4 to TRBJ2-3; D gene uncertain. Deletions cut 2 bases from V and 3 bases from J, with 4 bases between. From germline, CDR1 is SGHNT and CDR2 YYREEE (reference sequence). The CDR3 is 12 amino acids. The CDR3 loop is CASSFQTDTQYF. Here the CDR3 DNA reads TGTGCCAGCAGCTTCCAGACAGATACGCAGTATTTT.

This clone was counted once. V usage is TRBV6-5 and J usage is TRBJ2-5; tentative D call: TRBD2 (6 bases). This CDR3 has 15 residues. The ends were cut back, 2 bases at V and 2 bases at J, with 12 bases in the middle. Germline V gene lookup returns CDR1 MNHEY and CDR2 SVGAGI. DNA for the CDR3: TGTGCCAGCAGTTACGCTGGGACTTCACAAGAGACCCAGTACTTC. As protein: CASSYAGTSQETQYF.

This clone was counted a single time. This chain uses TRBV19 with TRBJ1-2, with D unclear. The CDR3 contains 15 residues. Trimming took off 7 bases at V and 7 bases at J, with 22 bases between the two ends. Germline CDR1 and CDR2: LNHDA and SQIVND (reference sequence). The CDR3 loop reads CASTNGRDFLGGYTF. The CDR3, as DNA: TGTGCCAGTACCAACGGGCGGGATTTTCTCGGTGGCTACACCTTC.

In DNA, the CDR3 is TGTGCCAGCAGTTTATGGCAGTCGTCCACTGAAGCTTTCTTT. Translation: CASSLWQSSTEAFF. The chain carries TRBV28 and TRBJ1-1; D uncertain. Germline lookup yields CDR1 MDHEN and CDR2 SYDVKM. This CDR3 is 14 amino acids long. Trimming removed 0 bases from V and 4 bases from J, with 9 bases in between.

The rearrangement links TRBV6-6 to TRBJ2-7; D is possibly TRBD1 (6 bases). CDR3 size: 14 residues. CDR1 and CDR2 (germline): MNHNY, SVGAGI (reference sequence). The V end was cut by 2 bases, the J end by 5 bases, with 13 bases between. CDR3 region: CASSYPGQGNEQYF. CDR3 DNA: TGTGCCAGCAGTTACCCGGGACAAGGCAACGAGCAGTACTTC.

The chain links TRBV6-5 to TRBJ2-3; a possible D gene is TRBD2 (6 bases). CDR1 is MNHEY and CDR2 is SVGAGI in the germline V gene. CDR3 length: 16 residues. The V gene lost 1 base and the J gene lost 3 bases, with 14 bases spanning the gap. CDR3 region: CASSYLGGVGTDTQYF. CDR3 sequence (DNA): TGTGCCAGCAGTTACTTGGGGGGAGTGGGAACAGATACGCAGTATTTT.

The chain has TRBV5-1 and TRBJ2-3; a weak D match, TRBD1 (6 bases). This CDR3 has 14 amino acids. Germline V gives CDR1 SGHRS, CDR2 YFSETQ. The V end was cut by 2 bases, the J end by 2 bases, with 9 bases between. CDR3 residues: CASSFGGFTDTQYF. The CDR3 DNA is TGCGCCAGCAGCTTTGGGGGCTTCACAGATACGCAGTATTTT.

This clone turned up a few times. The chain carries TRBV15 and TRBJ2-4; TRBD2 matches at 7 bases. The CDR3 runs 14 residues. Germline loops: CDR1 LNHNV, CDR2 YYDKDF (reference sequence). Trimming at V came to 2 bases and at J to 6 bases, leaving 4 bases not matched to a gene. The CDR3 reads CATSRRPSGNIQYF. Here the CDR3 DNA reads TGTGCCACCAGCAGACGCCCTAGCGGAAACATTCAGTACTTC.